The rows below give T cell receptor beta chains drawn from one sample of a study of lymphopenia after photon versus proton radiotherapy. This table comes from immunoSEQ multiplex PCR, and its TCRdb copy is limited to in-frame clones, with some not included. The sample holds about 26,000 clones, around 83% seen once. This sample comprised peripheral blood, obtained from a patient treated with photon-based radiotherapy. These receptors all stem from a man in his thirties or forties with gastric cancer. Both conserved end residues are part of each CDR3. Size is omitted from some rows. Given values are once, few, many or a class for expanded clones.

size,V,J,CDR3
-,TRBV11-2,TRBJ2-2,CASSPRWEQGTGELFF
-,TRBV18,TRBJ1-1,CASSRLQGTMNTEAFF
-,TRBV7-3,TRBJ2-1,CASSFRADYNEQFF
-,TRBV15,TRBJ2-7,CATSRDELAGSSYEQYF
-,TRBV27,TRBJ2-7,CASSRDRGNPYEQYF
-,TRBV7-9,TRBJ1-5,CASSPTDGSNQPQHF
-,TRBV4-1,TRBJ1-1,CASSQVGGNTEAFF
once,TRBV18,TRBJ2-3,CASSTGSDTDTQYF
-,TRBV11-3,TRBJ2-7,CASSLDSGRVEQYF
-,TRBV11-2,TRBJ1-5,CASSPLPDQPQHF
-,TRBV19,TRBJ1-1,CASSINSDNTEAFF
-,TRBV5-1,TRBJ2-7,CASSLNTGGPMSLYEQYF
-,TRBV9,TRBJ2-3,CASSAGITDTQYF
-,TRBV6-1,TRBJ2-1,CASRAGGQGANEQFF
-,TRBV6-1,TRBJ2-3,CAVQRGMETDTQYF
-,TRBV5-6,TRBJ1-2,CASSSIDRNYGYTF
-,TRBV2,TRBJ1-5,CASSETRFRNQPQHF
-,TRBV6-1,TRBJ1-2,CASRTGPVPDGYTF
-,TRBV6-1,TRBJ2-1,CASSVTYNEQFF
-,TRBV2,TRBJ1-6,CASRANNNSPLHF
-,TRBV5-1,TRBJ1-4,CASRLMRGADEKLFF
-,TRBV7-9,TRBJ1-1,CASSLAEGEQTEAFF
once,TRBV18,TRBJ2-3,CASSLSGGAVGDTQYF
once,TRBV7-2,TRBJ2-7,CASSPILQAGEQYF
-,TRBV2,TRBJ1-5,CASSDTSEDYSNQPQHF
few,TRBV10-1,TRBJ2-5,CASSESGGQETQYF
-,TRBV27,TRBJ1-1,CASRPDGVTEAFF
-,TRBV2,TRBJ1-1,CASTTGRMNTEAFF
-,TRBV11-2,TRBJ1-6,CASSLDEGGRSPLHF
-,TRBV5-1,TRBJ2-7,CASSLGSSYEQYF
-,TRBV19,TRBJ1-3,CASSMDRIRSGNTIYF
few,TRBV28,TRBJ2-3,CASTQAGFITDTQYF
few,TRBV28,TRBJ1-2,CASSRTGRGRGYTF
-,TRBV11-3,TRBJ2-1,CASSLYAYIAGGVGNEQFF
-,TRBV6-5,TRBJ2-7,CASSYSGGPSYEQYF
-,TRBV11-3,TRBJ2-5,CASSLEVGRTIKQETQYF
few,TRBV28,TRBJ2-7,CASTRRAWTGRRSYEQYF
-,TRBV18,TRBJ1-3,CASSPGTGIKTGNTIYF
once,TRBV2,TRBJ2-5,CAISRGNQETQYF
-,TRBV27,TRBJ1-2,CASSWDRGVGGYTF
-,TRBV5-1,TRBJ1-2,CASSPTGQAYGYTF
-,TRBV7-8,TRBJ2-2,CASSLAPQGPSGELFF
-,TRBV19,TRBJ1-1,CASSISRNTEAFF
-,TRBV5-1,TRBJ2-5,CASSLKGTETQYF
-,TRBV5-1,TRBJ1-1,CASSATGGANTEAFF
once,TRBV19,TRBJ1-1,CASSSGEAFF
few,TRBV9,TRBJ1-1,CASSETEGGLTEAFF
-,TRBV6-5,TRBJ2-3,CASRYVAGDTDTQYF
few,TRBV2,TRBJ2-7,CASSEYSHEQYF
-,TRBV5-4,TRBJ1-2,CASREREGNYGYTF
-,TRBV7-9,TRBJ1-4,CASSSSDRVGEKLFF
-,TRBV6-5,TRBJ1-3,CASSYKGPGNTIYF
-,TRBV4-1,TRBJ1-4,CASSQPGTGVTKLFF
-,TRBV10-3,TRBJ1-1,CATQGTNTEAFF
few,TRBV11-1,TRBJ1-1,CASSRDWDTEAFF
once,TRBV9,TRBJ2-1,CASSLDTSSYNEQFF
-,TRBV5-1,TRBJ2-1,CASSFQGEAYNEQFF